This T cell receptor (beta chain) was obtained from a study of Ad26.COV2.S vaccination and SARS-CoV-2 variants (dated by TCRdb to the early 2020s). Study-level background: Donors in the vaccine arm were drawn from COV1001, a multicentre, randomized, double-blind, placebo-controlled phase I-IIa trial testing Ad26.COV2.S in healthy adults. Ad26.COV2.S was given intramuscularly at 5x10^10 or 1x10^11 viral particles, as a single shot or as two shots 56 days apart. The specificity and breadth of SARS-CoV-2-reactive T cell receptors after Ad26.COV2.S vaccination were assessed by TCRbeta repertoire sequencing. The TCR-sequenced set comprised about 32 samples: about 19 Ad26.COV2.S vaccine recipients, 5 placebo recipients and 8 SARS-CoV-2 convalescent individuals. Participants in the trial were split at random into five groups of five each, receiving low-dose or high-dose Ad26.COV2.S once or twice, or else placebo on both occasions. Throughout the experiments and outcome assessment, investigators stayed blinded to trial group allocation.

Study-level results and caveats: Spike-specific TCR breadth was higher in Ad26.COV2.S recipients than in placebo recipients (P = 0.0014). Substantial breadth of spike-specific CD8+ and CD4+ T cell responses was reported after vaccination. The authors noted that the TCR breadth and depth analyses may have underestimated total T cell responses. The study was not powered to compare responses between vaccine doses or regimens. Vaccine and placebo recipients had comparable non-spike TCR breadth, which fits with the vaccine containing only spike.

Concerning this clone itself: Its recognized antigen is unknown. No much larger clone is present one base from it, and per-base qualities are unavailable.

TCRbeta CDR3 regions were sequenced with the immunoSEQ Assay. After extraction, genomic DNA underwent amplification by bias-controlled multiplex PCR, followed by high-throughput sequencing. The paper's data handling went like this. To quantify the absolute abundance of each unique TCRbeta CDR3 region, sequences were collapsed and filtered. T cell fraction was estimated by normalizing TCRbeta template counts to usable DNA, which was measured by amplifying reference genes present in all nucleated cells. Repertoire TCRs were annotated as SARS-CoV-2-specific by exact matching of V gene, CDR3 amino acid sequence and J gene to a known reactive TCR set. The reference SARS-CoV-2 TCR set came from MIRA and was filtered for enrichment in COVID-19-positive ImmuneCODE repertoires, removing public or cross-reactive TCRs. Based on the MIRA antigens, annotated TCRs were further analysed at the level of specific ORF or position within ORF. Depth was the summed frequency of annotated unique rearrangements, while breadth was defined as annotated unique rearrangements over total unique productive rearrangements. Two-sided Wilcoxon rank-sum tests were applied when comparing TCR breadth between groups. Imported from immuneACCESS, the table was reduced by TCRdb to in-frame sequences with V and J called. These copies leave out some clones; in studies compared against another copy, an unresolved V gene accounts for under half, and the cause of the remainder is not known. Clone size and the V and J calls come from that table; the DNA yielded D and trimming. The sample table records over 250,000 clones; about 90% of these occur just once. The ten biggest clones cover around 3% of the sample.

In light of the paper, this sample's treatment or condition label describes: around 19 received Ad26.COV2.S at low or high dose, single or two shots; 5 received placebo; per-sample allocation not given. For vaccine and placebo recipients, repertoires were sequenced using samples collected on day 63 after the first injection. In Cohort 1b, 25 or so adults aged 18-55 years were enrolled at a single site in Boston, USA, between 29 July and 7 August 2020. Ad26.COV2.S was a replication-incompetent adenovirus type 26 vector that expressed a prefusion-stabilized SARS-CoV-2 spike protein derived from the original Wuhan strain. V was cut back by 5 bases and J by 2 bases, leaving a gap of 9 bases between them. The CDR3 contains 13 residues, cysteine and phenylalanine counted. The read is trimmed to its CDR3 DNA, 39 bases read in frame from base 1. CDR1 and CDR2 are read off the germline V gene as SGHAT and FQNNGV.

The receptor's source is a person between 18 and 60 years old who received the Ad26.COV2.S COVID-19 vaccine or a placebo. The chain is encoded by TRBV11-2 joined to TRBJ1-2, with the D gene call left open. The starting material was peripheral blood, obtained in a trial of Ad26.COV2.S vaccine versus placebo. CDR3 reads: CASSKDGNYGYTF. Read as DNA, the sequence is TGTGCCAGCAGCAAGGACGGAAACTATGGCTACACCTTC.